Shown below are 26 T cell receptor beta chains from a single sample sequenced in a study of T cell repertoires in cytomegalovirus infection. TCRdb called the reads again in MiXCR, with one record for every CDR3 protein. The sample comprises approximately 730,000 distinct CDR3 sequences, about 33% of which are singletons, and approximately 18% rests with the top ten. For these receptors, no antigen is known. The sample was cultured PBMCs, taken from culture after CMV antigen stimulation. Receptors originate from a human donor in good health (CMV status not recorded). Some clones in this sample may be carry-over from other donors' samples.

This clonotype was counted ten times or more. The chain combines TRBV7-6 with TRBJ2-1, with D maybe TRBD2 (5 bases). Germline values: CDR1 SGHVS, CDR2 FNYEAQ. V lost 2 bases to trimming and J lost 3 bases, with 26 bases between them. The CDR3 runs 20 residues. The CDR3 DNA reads TGTGCCAGCAGCTTATATCCCCCCACTACTAGAGATCGCGGCTACAATGAGCAGTTCTTC. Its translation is CASSLYPPTTRDRGYNEQFF. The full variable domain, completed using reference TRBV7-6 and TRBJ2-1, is GAGVSQSPRYKVTKRGQDVALRCDPISGHVSLYWYRQALGQGPEFLTYFNYEAQQDKSGLPNDRFSAERPEGSISTLTIQRTEQRDSAMYRCASSLYPPTTRDRGYNEQFFGPGTRLTVL.

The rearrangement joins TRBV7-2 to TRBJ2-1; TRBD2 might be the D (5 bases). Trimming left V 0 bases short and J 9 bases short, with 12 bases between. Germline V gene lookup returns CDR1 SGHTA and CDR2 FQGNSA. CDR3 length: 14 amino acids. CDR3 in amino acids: CASSLAPSIGEQFF. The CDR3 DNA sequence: TGTGCCAGCAGCTTAGCGCCTAGCATCGGTGAGCAGTTCTTC.

The CDR3 DNA follows: TGTGCCAGCAGTCACCCCGACAAGTACGAGCAGTACTTC. Its translation is CASSHPDKYEQYF. The V and J genes are TRBV11-2 and TRBJ2-7, with no clear D. Trimming left V 6 bases short and J 4 bases short, with 13 bases between. CDR1 is SGHAT and CDR2 is FQNNGV in the germline V gene. The CDR3 contains 13 residues.

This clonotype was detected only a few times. CDR3 in DNA: TGTGCCACGTCGATTCGACAGGGGACAACTAATGAAAAACTGTTTTTT. As protein: CATSIRQGTTNEKLFF. V is TRBV10-3 and J is TRBJ1-4; 8 nucleotides agree with TRBD1. The CDR3 contains 16 residues. Germline CDR1 reads ENHRY; CDR2 reads SYGVKD. Unmatched junction bases numbered 10, after V lost 10 bases and J lost 0 bases.

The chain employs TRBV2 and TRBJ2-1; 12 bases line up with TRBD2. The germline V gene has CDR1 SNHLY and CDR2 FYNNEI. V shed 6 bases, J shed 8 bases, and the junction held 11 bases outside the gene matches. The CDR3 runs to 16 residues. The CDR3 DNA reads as TGTGCCAGCAGATCGGGACTAGCGGGTATCATGGATGAGCAGTTCTTC. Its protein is CASRSGLAGIMDEQFF.

CDR3 sequence (DNA): TGCGCCAGCAGCTTGGAAGGTTTGGATTCACCCCTCCACTTT. It specifies CASSLEGLDSPLHF. The chain has TRBV5-1 and TRBJ1-6; D ambiguous. V was trimmed by 0 bases and J by 8 bases, leaving 9 bases between them. CDR1 is SGHRS and CDR2 is YFSETQ in the germline V gene. The CDR3 extends over 14 amino acids.

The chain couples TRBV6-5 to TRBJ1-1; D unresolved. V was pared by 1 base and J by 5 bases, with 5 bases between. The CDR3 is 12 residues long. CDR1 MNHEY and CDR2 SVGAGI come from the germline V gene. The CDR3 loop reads CASSYWGTEAFF. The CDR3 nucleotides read TGTGCCAGCAGTTACTGGGGTACTGAAGCTTTCTTT.

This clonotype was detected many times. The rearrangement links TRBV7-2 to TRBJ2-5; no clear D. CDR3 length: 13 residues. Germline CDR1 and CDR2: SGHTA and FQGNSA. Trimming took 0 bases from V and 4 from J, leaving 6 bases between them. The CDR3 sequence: CASSLAALETQYF. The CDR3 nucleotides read TGTGCCAGCAGCTTAGCGGCCTTAGAGACCCAGTACTTC. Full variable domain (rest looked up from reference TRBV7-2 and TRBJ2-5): GAGVSQSPSNKVTEKGKDVELRCDPISGHTALYWYRQSLGQGLEFLIYFQGNSAPDKSGLPSDRFSAERTGGSVSTLTIQRTQQEDSAVYLCASSLAALETQYFGPGTRLLVL.

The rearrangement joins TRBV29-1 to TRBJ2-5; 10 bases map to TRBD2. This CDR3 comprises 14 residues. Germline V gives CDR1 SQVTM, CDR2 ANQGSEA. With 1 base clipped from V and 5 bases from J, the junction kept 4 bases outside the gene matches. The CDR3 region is CSVEGETSGETQYF. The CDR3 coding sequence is TGCAGCGTTGAAGGGGAGACTAGCGGGGAGACCCAGTACTTC.

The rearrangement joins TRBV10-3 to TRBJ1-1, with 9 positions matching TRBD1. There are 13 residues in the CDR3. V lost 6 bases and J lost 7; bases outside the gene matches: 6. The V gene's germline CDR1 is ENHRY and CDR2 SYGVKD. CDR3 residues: CAIRGTGTGEAFF. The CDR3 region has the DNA TGTGCCATCAGGGGGACAGGGACCGGTGAAGCTTTCTTT.

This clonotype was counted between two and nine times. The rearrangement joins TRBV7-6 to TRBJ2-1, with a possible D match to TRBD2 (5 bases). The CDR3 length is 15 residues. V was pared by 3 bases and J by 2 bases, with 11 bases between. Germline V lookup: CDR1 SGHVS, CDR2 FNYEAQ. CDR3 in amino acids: CASSFLSGTYNEQFF. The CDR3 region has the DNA TGTGCCAGCAGCTTCCTGAGCGGCACCTACAATGAGCAGTTCTTC.

The CDR3 region is CASSFSLNGAFF. CDR3 nucleotides: TGTGCCAGCAGTTTTAGCCTGAATGGCGCTTTCTTT. V usage is TRBV28 and J usage is TRBJ1-1; D gene unclear. Deletions cut 3 bases from V and 11 bases from J, with 13 bases between. The CDR3 has 12 amino acids. In germline, CDR1 is MDHEN, CDR2 SYDVKM.

The CDR3 reads CASSRDADNEQFF. CDR3 in DNA: TGTGCCAGCAGTAGGGACGCAGACAATGAGCAGTTCTTC. The chain carries TRBV28 and TRBJ2-1; possibly TRBD1 or TRBD2 for D (5 bases each). V was pared by 5 bases and J by 5 bases, with 10 bases between. The CDR3 is 13 amino acids. Germline V gene data show CDR1 as MDHEN and CDR2 as SYDVKM. The full variable domain, its missing parts supplied by reference TRBV28 and TRBJ2-1, is DVKVTQSSRYLVKRTGEKVFLECVQDMDHENMFWYRQDPGLGLRLIYFSYDVKMKEKGDIPEGYSVSREKKERFSLILESASTNQTSMYLCASSRDADNEQFFGPGTRLTVL.

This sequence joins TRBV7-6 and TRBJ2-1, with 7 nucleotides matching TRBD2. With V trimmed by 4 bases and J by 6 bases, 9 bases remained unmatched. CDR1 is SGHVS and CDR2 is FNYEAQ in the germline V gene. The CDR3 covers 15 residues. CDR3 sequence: CASSSELAGINEQFF. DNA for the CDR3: TGTGCCAGCAGCTCCGAGTTAGCGGGTATCAATGAGCAGTTCTTC.

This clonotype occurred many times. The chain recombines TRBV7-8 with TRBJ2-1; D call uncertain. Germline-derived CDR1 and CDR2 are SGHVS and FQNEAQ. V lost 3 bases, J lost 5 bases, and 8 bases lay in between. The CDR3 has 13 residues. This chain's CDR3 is CASSFISNNEQFF. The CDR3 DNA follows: TGTGCCAGCAGCTTTATCAGTAACAATGAGCAGTTCTTC.

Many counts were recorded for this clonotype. The CDR3 nucleotides are TGTGCCAGCAGCCGCGCGCGGGACAGGCTATACGAGCAGTACTTC. Encoded protein: CASSRARDRLYEQYF. The chain has TRBV7-2 and TRBJ2-7; 8 positions match TRBD1. CDR1 is SGHTA, CDR2 FQGNSA, per germline. V gave up 5 bases and J gave up 4 bases; unmatched junction bases: 10. CDR3 length equals 15 residues.

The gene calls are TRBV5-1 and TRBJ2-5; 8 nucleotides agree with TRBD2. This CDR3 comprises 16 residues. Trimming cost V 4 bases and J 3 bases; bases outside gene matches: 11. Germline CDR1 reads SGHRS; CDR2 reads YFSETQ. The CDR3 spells CASSLFLAGGEETQYF. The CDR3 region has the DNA TGCGCCAGCAGCCTGTTCTTGGCGGGGGGAGAAGAGACCCAGTACTTC.

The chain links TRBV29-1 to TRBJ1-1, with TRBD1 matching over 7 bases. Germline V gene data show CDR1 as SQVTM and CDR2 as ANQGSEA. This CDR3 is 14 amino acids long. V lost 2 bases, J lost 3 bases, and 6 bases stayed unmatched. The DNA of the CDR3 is TGCAGCGTTGAAAATCAGGGGGATTACACTGAAGCTTTCTTT. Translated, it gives CSVENQGDYTEAFF.

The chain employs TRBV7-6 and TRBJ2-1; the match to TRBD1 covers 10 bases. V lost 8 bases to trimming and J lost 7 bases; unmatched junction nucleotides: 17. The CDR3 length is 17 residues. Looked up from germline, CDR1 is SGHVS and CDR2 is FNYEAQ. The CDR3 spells CASGRQGATRPRNEQFF. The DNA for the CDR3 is TGTGCCAGCGGGCGACAGGGGGCGACAAGACCCAGGAATGAGCAGTTCTTC.

The CDR3 DNA reads as TGTGCCAGCACCGAAGACAGGGTGGATGGCTACACCTTC. Protein sequence: CASTEDRVDGYTF. The rearrangement links TRBV28 to TRBJ1-2, with 7 bases lining up with TRBD1. Germline lookup yields CDR1 MDHEN and CDR2 SYDVKM. This CDR3 is built from 13 residues. V gave up 7 bases and J gave up 6 bases; unmatched junction bases: 8.

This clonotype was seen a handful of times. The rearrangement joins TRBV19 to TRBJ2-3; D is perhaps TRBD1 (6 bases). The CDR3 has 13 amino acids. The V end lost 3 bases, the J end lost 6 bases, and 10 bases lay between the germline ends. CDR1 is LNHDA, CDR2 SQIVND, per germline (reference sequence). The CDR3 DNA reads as TGTGCCAGTAGTATCAGCAGGGGCGATACGCAGTATTTT. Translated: CASSISRGDTQYF. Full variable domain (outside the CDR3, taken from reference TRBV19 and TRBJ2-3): DGGITQSPKYLFRKEGQNVTLSCEQNLNHDAMYWYRQDPGQGLRLIYYSQIVNDFQKGDIAEGYSVSREKKESFPLTVTSAQKNPTAFYLCASSISRGDTQYFGPGTRLTVL.

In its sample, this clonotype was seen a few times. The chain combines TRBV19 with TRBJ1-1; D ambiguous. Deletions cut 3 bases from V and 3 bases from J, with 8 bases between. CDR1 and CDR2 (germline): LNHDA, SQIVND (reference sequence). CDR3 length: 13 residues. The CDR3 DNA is TGTGCCAGTAGTATTAACACCGACACTGAAGCTTTCTTT. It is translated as CASSINTDTEAFF.

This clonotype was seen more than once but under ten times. DNA for the CDR3: TGCGCCAGCAGCTTGGCCGGTATCCCTAATTCACCCCTCCACTTT. This sequence encodes CASSLAGIPNSPLHF. V usage is TRBV5-1 and J usage is TRBJ1-6; D ambiguous. V lost 0 bases and J lost 6, with 10 bases in between. The CDR3 covers 15 residues. From germline, CDR1 is SGHRS and CDR2 YFSETQ.

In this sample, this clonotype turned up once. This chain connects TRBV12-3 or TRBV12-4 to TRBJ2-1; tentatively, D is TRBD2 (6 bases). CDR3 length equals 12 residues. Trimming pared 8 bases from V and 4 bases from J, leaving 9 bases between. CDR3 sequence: CASGRWYNEQFF. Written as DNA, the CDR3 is TGTGCCAGCGGGAGGTGGTACAATGAGCAGTTCTTC.

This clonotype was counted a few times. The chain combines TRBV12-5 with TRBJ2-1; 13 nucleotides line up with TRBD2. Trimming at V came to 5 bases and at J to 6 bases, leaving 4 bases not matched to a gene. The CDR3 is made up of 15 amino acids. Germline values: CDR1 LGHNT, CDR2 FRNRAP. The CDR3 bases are TGTGCTAGTGGTCCCGGGACTAGCGGGGTCAATGAGCAGTTCTTC. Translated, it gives CASGPGTSGVNEQFF. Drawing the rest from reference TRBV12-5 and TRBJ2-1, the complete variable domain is DARVTQTPRHKVTEMGQEVTMRCQPILGHNTVFWYRQTMMQGLELLAYFRNRAPLDDSGMPKDRFSAEMPDATLATLKIQPSEPRDSAVYFCASGPGTSGVNEQFFGPGTRLTVL.

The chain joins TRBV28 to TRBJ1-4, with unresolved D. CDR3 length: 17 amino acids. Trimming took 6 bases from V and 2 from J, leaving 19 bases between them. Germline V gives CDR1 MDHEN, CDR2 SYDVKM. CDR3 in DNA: TGTGCCAGCAGGATCCCTTCGGCCGTCGGGACTAATGAAAAACTGTTTTTT. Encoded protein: CASRIPSAVGTNEKLFF.